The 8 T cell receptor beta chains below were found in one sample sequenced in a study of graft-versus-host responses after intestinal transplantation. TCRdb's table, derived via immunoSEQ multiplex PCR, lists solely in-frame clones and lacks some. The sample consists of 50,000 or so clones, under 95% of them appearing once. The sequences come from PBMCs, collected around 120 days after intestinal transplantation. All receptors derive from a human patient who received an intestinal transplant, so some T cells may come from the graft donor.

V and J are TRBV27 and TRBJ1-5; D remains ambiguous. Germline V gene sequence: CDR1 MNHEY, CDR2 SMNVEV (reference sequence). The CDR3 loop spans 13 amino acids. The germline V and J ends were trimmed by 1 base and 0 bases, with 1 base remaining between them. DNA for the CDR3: TGTGCCAGCAGTTTATTTAGCAATCAGCCCCAGCATTTT. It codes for CASSLFSNQPQHF.

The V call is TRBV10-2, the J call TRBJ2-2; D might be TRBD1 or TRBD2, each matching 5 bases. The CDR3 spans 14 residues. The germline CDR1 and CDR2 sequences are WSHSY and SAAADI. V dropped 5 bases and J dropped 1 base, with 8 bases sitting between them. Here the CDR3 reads CASSRDLNTGELFF. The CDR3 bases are TGCGCCAGCAGTCGGGACCTGAACACCGGGGAGCTGTTTTTT.

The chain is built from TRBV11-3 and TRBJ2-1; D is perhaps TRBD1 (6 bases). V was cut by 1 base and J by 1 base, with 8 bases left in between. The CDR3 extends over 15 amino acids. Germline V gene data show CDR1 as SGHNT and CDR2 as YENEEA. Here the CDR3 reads CASSLGGLSYNEQFF. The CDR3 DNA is TGTGCCAGCAGCTTAGGGGGGCTGTCCTACAATGAGCAGTTCTTC.

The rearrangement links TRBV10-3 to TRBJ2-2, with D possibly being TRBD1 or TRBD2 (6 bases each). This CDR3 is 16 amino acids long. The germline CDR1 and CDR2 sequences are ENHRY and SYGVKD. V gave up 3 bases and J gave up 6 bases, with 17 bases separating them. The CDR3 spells CAISEVLAPGAGELFF. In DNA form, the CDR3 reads TGTGCCATCAGTGAAGTGCTAGCGCCAGGGGCCGGGGAGCTGTTTTTT.

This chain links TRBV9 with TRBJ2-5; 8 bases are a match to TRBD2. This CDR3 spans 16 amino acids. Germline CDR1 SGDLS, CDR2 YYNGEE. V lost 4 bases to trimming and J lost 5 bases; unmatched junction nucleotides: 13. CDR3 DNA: TGTGCCAGCAGCATGGGAGTAGCGGGATTTGAGGAGACCCAGTACTTC. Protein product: CASSMGVAGFEETQYF.

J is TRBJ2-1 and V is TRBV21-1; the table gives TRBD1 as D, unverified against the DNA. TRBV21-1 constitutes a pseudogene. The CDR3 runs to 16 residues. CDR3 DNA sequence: TGTGCCAGCAGCAAAAAAACAAGGGACAGCTACAATGAGCAGTTCTTC. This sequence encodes CASSKKTRDSYNEQFF.

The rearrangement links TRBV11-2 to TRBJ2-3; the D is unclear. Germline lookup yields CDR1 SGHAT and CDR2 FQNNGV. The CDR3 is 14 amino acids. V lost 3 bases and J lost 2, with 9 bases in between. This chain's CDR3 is CASSFWRNTDTQYF. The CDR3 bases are TGTGCCAGCAGCTTCTGGCGGAACACAGATACGCAGTATTTT.

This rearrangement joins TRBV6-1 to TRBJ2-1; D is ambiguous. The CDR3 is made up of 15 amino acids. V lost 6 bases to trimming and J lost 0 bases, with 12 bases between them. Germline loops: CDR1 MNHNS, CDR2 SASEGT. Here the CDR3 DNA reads TGTGCCAGCAGGATAGGGTGGAGCTCCTACAATGAGCAGTTCTTC. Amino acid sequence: CASRIGWSSYNEQFF.